These T cell receptor beta chains were read from a single sample in a study of blood T cell repertoires in COVID-19. Here immunoSEQ multiplex PCR was the method, and the copy in TCRdb shows in-frame clones only, minus some. Of 250,000 to 350,000 clones in the sample, around 89% were seen once. The sequencing input was peripheral blood. These receptors were taken from a woman in her thirties who had recovered from COVID-19. The CDR3 runs from the conserved cysteine through the conserved F or W. A D gene is named only where the DNA matches it firmly. The size entry is marked missing in some rows and otherwise reads once, few, many or a size class.

clone_size	d_call	v_call	j_call	cdr3_length	cdr3_nt	cdr3_aa
-	-	TRBV7-9	TRBJ2-7	12	TGTGCCAGCAGCTTAGACGATCTAGTACAGTACTTC	CASSLDDLVQYF
-	-	TRBV29-1	TRBJ2-1	11	TGCAGCTGGCGGGCCTACAATGAGCAGTTCTTC	CSWRAYNEQFF
once	-	TRBV20-1	TRBJ2-7	11	TGCAGTGCTAGGCAGGGCGACGAGCAGTACTTC	CSARQGDEQYF
-	TRBD1	TRBV6-6	TRBJ1-1	12	TGTGCCAGCAGTCGGACAGGGGGTATAGCTTTCTTT	CASSRTGGIAFF
-	-	TRBV6-1	TRBJ2-7	13	TGTGCCAGCAGTGAAGCCAGGGGCATCGAGCAGTACTTC	CASSEARGIEQYF
-	-	TRBV18	TRBJ1-3	16	TGTGCCAGCTCACCCTTGACTCCTAGCTCTGGAAACACCATATATTTT	CASSPLTPSSGNTIYF
-	TRBD2	TRBV7-3	TRBJ2-3	16	TGTGCCAGCAGCTCACGCGGGGAGGGGTCTACAGATACGCAGTATTTT	CASSSRGEGSTDTQYF
-	-	TRBV6-5	TRBJ2-1	15	TGTGCCAGCAGTCCCGGGACACACTCCTACAATGAGCAGTTCTTC	CASSPGTHSYNEQFF
few	-	TRBV7-9	TRBJ2-1	16	TGTGCCAGCAGCTTAGGCCTGGGAGGCGCTCGTTATGAGCAGTTCTTC	CASSLGLGGARYEQFF
-	-	TRBV19	TRBJ1-6	15	TGTGCCAGTAGTTCGGGGGTCTCCTATAATTCACCCCTCCACTTT	CASSSGVSYNSPLHF